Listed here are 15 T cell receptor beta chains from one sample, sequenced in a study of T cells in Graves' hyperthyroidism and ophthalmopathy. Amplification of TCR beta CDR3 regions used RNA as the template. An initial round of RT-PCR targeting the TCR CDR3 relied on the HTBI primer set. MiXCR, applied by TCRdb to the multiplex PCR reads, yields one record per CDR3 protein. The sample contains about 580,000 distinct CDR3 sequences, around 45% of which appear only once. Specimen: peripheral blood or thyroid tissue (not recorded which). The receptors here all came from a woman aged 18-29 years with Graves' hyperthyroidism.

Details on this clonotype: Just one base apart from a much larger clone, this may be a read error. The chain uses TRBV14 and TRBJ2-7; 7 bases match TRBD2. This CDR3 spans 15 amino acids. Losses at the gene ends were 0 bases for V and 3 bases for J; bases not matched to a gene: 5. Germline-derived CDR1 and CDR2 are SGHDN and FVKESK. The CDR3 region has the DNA TGTGCCAGCAGCCAAGATCTCGCGGGAGACTACGAGCAGTACTTC. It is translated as CASSQDLAGDYEQYF.

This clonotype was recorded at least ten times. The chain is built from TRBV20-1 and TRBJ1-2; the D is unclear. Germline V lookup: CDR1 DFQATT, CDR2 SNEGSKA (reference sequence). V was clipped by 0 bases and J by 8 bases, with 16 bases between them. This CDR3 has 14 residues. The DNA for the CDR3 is TGCAGTGCTAGAGATCCGGCACTTGTGGGGGGCTACACCTTC. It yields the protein CSARDPALVGGYTF.

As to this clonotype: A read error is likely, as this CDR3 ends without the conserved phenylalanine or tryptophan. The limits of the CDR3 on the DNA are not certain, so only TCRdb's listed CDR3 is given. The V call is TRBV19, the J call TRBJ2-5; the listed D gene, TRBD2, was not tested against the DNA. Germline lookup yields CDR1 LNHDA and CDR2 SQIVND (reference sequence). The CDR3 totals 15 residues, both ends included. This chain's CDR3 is CASRRENWTKRPSTS.

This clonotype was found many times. DNA for the CDR3: TGTGCCAGCAGTTCTGTATGGTATGGCTACACCTTC. This gives the protein CASSSVWYGYTF. This chain uses TRBV12-3 or TRBV12-4 with TRBJ1-2; D unresolved. Trimming stripped 4 bases from V and 5 bases from J, with 8 bases between. This CDR3 contains 12 residues.

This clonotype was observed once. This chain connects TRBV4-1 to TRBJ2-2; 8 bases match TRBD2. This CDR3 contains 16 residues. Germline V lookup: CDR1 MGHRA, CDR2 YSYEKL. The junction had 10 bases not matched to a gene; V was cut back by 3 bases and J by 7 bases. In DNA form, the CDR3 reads TGCGCCAGCAGCCAGGTATCTGCGGGAGGAGGCGGGGAGCTGTTTTTT. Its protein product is CASSQVSAGGGGELFF.

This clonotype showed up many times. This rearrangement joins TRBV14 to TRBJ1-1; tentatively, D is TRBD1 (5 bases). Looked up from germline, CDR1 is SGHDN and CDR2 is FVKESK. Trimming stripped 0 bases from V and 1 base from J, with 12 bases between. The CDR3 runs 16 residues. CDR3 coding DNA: TGTGCCAGCAGCCAAGATCAGGAGGGGTCGAACACTGAAGCTTTCTTT. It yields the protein CASSQDQEGSNTEAFF.

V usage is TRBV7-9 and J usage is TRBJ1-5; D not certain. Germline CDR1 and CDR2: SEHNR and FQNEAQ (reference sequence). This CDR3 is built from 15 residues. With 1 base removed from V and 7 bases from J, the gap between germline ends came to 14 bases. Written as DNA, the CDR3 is TGTGCCAGCAGCTTAGAGTTATACAATGAGCAGCCCCAGCATTTT. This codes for CASSLELYNEQPQHF.

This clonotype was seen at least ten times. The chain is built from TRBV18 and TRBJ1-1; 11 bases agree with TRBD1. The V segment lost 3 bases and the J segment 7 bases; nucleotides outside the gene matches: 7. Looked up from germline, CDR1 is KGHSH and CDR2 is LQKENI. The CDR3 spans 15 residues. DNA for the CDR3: TGTGCCAGCTCACCCCTCGGGACAGGGGGGGATGAAGCTTTCTTT. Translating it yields CASSPLGTGGDEAFF.

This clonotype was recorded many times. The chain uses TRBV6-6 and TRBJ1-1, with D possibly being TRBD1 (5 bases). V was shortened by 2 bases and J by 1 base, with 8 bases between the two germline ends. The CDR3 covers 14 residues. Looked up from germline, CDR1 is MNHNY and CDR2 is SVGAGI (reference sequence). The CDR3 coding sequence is TGTGCCAGCAGTTACGGACACAAGAACACTGAAGCTTTCTTT. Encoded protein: CASSYGHKNTEAFF.

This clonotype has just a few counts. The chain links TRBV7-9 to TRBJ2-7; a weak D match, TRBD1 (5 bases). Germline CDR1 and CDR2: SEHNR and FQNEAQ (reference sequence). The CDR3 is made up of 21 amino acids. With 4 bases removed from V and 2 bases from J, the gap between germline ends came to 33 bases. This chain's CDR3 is CASSSIIRPGQIRGLPYEQYF. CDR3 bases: TGTGCCAGCAGCTCCATTATCAGGCCAGGGCAAATCCGCGGCCTTCCCTACGAGCAGTACTTC.

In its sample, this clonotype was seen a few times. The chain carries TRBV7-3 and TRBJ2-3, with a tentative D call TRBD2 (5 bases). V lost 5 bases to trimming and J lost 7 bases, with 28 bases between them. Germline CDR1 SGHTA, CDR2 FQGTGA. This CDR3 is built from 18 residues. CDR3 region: CASSLSWRMEVGAHTQYF. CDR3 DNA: TGTGCCAGCAGCCTTTCTTGGAGGATGGAGGTGGGAGCACATACGCAGTATTTT. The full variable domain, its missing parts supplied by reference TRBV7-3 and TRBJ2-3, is GAGVSQTPSNKVTEKGKYVELRCDPISGHTALYWYRQSLGQGPEFLIYFQGTGAADDSGLPNDRFFAVRPEGSVSTLKIQRTERGDSAVYLCASSLSWRMEVGAHTQYFGPGTRLTVL.

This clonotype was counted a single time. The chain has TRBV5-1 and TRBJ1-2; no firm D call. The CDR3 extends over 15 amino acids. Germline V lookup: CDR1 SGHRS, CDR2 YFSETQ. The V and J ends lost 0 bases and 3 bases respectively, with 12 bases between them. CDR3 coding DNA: TGCGCCAGCAGCTTGGACGAGGACGGACACTATGGCTACACCTTC. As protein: CASSLDEDGHYGYTF.

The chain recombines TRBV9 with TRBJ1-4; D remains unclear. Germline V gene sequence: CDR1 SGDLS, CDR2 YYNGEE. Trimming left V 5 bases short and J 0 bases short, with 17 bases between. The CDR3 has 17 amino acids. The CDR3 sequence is CASRPRFNRATNEKLFF. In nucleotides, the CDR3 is TGTGCCAGCAGGCCTCGTTTTAACCGTGCAACTAATGAAAAACTGTTTTTT.

CDR3 DNA: TGTGCCAGCAGTGCCGCCCTCGGGACAGGGAGTTCACCCCTCCACTTT. Amino acid sequence: CASSAALGTGSSPLHF. This chain uses TRBV7-6 with TRBJ1-6, with 9 bases lining up with TRBD1. V gave up 6 bases and J gave up 9 bases; unmatched junction bases: 12. Germline V gene data show CDR1 as SGHVS and CDR2 as FNYEAQ. The length of the CDR3 is 16 residues.

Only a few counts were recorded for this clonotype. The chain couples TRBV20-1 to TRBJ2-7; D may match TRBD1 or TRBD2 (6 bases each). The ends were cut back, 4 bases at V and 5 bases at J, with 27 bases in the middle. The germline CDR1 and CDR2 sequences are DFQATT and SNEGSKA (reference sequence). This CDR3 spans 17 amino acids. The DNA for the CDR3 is TGCAGTGCTATAGGGGGTGGGGGGTCCCTTAGGAGGAACGAGCAGTACTTC. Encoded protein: CSAIGGGGSLRRNEQYF.